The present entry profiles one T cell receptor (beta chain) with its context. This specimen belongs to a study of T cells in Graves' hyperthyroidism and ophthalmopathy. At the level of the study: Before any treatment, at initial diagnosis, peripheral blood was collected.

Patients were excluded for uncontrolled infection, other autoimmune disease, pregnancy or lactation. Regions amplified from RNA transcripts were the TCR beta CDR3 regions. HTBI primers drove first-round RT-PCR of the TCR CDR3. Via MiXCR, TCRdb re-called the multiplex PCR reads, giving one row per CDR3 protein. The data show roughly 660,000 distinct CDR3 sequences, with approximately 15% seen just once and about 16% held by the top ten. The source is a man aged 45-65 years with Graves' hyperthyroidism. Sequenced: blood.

The CDR3 spells CASSLFRGNTDTQYF. CDR3 sequence (DNA): TGTGCCAGCAGCTTGTTTAGGGGGAACACAGATACGCAGTATTTT. This chain uses TRBV5-8 with TRBJ2-3; tentatively, D is TRBD1 (6 bases). Germline V gene lookup returns CDR1 SGHTS and CDR2 YDEGEE. Trimming shortened V by 1 base and J by 2 bases, and 11 bases separated the two germline ends. The CDR3 extends over 15 amino acids.